A single sample gave rise to the 4 T cell receptor beta chains below, sequenced in a study of human T cells and chemical hapten exposure. Time point meaning: pre-sensitization, week 0. The treatment here: therapeutic diphenylcyclopropenone sensitization with weekly scalp DPC. Unfractionated whole blood was the source from which total RNA was extracted. TCRdb reanalysed the RACE reads using MiXCR and keeps one entry per CDR3 protein. The data show over 50,000 distinct CDR3 sequences, 9.5% to 10% seen once. The input for sequencing was whole blood, taken in connection with sensitization to the hapten diphenylcyclopropenone (DPC). All receptors come from a woman aged 25 to 39 with alopecia areata. Some clones in this sample may be carry-over from other donors' samples.

This clonotype has more than one count but fewer than ten. The chain combines TRBV29-1 with TRBJ2-7, with D possibly being TRBD1 or TRBD2 (5 bases each). Trimming took 4 bases from V and 3 from J, leaving 13 bases between them. The CDR3 runs 13 residues. CDR1 is SQVTM, CDR2 ANQGSEA, per germline. Here the CDR3 reads CSVVPGRDYEQYF. The CDR3 region has the DNA TGCAGCGTTGTACCGGGACGGGACTACGAGCAGTACTTC.

This clonotype has ten or more counts. The V and J genes are TRBV27 and TRBJ2-3; D gene unclear. CDR1 MNHEY and CDR2 SMNVEV come from the germline V gene (reference sequence). Trimming took off 4 bases at V and 2 bases at J, with 7 bases between the two ends. The CDR3 extends over 13 amino acids. The CDR3 protein is CASSSPDTDTQYF. CDR3 DNA: TGTGCCAGCAGTTCCCCAGACACAGATACGCAGTATTTT.

This clonotype was seen more than once but under ten times. V is TRBV11-1 and J is TRBJ1-1; D is uncertain. Germline lookup yields CDR1 SGHAT and CDR2 FQDESV (reference sequence). The CDR3 has 13 residues. V lost 1 base, J lost 0 bases, and 3 bases lay in between. The CDR3 sequence: CASSLEMNTEAFF. In nucleotides, the CDR3 is TGTGCCAGCAGCTTAGAGATGAACACTGAAGCTTTCTTT.

This clonotype was detected only a few times. This chain joins TRBV11-1 and TRBJ2-7, with 10 bases aligning to TRBD1. The germline gives CDR1 SGHAT, CDR2 FQDESV (reference sequence). The J segment lost 4 bases and the V segment lost 5 bases, leaving 8 bases of the junction unmatched. This CDR3 has 15 amino acids. CDR3 loop: CASSPSSGQGYEQYF. The CDR3 nucleotides are TGTGCCAGCAGCCCTTCCTCGGGACAGGGGTACGAGCAGTACTTC.